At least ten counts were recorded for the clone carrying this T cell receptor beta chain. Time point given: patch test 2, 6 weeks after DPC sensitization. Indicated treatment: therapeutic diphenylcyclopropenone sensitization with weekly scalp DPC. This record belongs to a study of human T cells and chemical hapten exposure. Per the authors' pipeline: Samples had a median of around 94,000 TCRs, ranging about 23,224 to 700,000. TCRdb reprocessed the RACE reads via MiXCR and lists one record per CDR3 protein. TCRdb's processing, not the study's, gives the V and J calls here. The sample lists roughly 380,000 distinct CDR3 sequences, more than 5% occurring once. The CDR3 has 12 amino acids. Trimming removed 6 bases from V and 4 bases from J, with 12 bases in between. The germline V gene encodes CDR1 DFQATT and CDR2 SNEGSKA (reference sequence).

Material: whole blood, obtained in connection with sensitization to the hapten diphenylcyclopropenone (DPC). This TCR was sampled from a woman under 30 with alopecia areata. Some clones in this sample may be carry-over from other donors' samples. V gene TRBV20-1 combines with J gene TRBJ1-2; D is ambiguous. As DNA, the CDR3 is TGCAGTGCGGAGCAGGATGCCTATGGCTACACCTTC. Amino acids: CSAEQDAYGYTF.